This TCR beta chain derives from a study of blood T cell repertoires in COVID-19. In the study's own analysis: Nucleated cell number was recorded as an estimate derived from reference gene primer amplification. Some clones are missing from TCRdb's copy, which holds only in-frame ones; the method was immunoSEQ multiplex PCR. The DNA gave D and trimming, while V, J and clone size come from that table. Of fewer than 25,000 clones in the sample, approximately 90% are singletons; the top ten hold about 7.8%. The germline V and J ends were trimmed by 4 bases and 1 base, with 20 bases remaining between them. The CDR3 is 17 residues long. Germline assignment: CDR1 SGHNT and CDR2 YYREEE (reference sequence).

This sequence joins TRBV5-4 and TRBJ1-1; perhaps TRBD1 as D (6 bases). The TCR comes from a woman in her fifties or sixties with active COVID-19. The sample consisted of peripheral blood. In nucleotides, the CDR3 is TGTGCCAGCAGCCCGGGGGGCAGGGAAGGAGGGAACACTGAAGCTTTCTTT. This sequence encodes CASSPGGREGGNTEAFF.